The present TCR beta chain was sequenced within a study of cytotoxic CD8 clonotypes in ibrutinib-treated CLL. Concerning this clone: The target antigen is unknown.

Study results and limitations: Baseline-level clonality went beyond age-matched healthy donors and moved in step with circulating CD8+ T-cell counts. Upon ibrutinib response clonality rose, and upon progression it fell back toward baseline. Sample timing was unmatched between remission and later-progressing patients; lymph nodes unstudied.

PBMCs were cryopreserved, and about 1.8 micrograms of genomic DNA from them went into TCR beta libraries. Generated by immunoSEQ multiplex PCR, the TCRdb table keeps only in-frame clones and is missing some. The sample shows some 150,000 clones, around 84% of them seen only once. Germline CDR1 and CDR2: PRHDT and FYEKMQ (reference sequence). This CDR3 is 14 amino acids long. With V trimmed by 5 bases and J by 6 bases, 8 bases remained unmatched. The sample in question was PBMCs, obtained after 36 months of ibrutinib treatment. The TCR comes from a human donor with chronic lymphocytic leukemia. The chain couples TRBV13 to TRBJ2-7, with 9 bases identical to TRBD1. Here the CDR3 reads CASSRGQGRLEQYF. The CDR3 region has the DNA TGTGCCAGCAGCCGGGGACAGGGAAGGCTCGAGCAGTACTTC.